This T cell receptor beta chain derives from a study of blood T cell repertoires in COVID-19. Using immunoSEQ multiplex PCR, the repertoire was profiled, and TCRdb retains in-frame clones only, with some absent. Altogether 150,000 or so clones are present, 78% being singletons, with the ten largest covering 5.5% to 7%. Each participant's cohort was designated according to participant-reported clinical history. This CDR3 spans 14 amino acids. V gave up 6 bases and J gave up 4 bases, with 10 bases separating them. Germline CDR1 and CDR2: SSHAT and FNYEAQ (reference sequence). Sample: PBMCs or T cells enriched from blood (not recorded which). This TCR came from a woman between 50 and 59 years old who had recovered from COVID-19. The rearrangement uses TRBV7-7 and TRBJ2-6, with D perhaps matching TRBD2 (6 bases). As DNA, the CDR3 is TGTGCCAGCAGATCGGGGGACGGGGCCAACGTCCTGACTTTC. Amino acids: CASRSGDGANVLTF.